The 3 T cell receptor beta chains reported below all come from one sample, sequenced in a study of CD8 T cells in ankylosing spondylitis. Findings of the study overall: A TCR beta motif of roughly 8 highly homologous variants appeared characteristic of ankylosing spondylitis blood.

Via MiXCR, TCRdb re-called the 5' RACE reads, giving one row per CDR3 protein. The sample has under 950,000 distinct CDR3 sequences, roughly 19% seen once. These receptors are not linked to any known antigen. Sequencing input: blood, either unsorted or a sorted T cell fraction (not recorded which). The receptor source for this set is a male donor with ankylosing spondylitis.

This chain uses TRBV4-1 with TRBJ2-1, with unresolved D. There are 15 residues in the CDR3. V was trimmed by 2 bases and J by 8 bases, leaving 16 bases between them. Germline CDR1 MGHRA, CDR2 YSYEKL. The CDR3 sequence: CASSQSPGLEDEQFF. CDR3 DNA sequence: TGCGCCAGCAGCCAAAGTCCGGGCCTAGAGGATGAGCAGTTCTTC.

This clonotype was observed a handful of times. CDR3 DNA sequence: TGTGCCAGCAGCTCCTTAGCAGGGGTGACTGAAGCTTTCTTT. This translates into CASSSLAGVTEAFF. The chain recombines TRBV5-6 with TRBJ1-1; D might be TRBD1 (6 bases). Trimming removed 3 bases at V and 5 bases at J, with 14 bases between. Germline V gene sequence: CDR1 SGHDT, CDR2 YYEEEE. The CDR3 has 14 amino acids.

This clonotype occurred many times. The CDR3 coding sequence is TGTGCCAGCAGGCCATCGACAGGGACTGAAGCTTTCTTT. Translated, it gives CASRPSTGTEAFF. This chain links TRBV12-3 or TRBV12-4 with TRBJ1-1; 7 nucleotides match TRBD1. The CDR3 runs to 13 residues. V trimming: 6 bases; J trimming: 5 bases; junction bases outside the gene matches: 6.